This T cell receptor (beta chain) was sequenced for a study of cytomegalovirus exposure and HLA in healthy donors. The study, taken as a whole, reports: Later analysis showed TCR association rates varying by HLA locus, highest for DRB1 and lowest for HLA-C.

The PCR was carried out with 60 Vbeta primers and 13 Jbeta primers. The assay was immunoSEQ multiplex PCR, and TCRdb's table has in-frame clones only and misses some. The sample has 90,000 to 140,000 clones, about 16% seen once. About this clone: Its antigen is unidentified.

Deletions cut 4 bases from V and 4 bases from J, with 12 bases between. The CDR3 runs to 14 residues. Germline assignment: CDR1 SGHTA and CDR2 FQGNSA. The sample was PBMCs. The clonotype comes from a female donor in good health and CMV-seronegative. This sequence joins TRBV7-2 and TRBJ2-3, with D possibly being TRBD2 (5 bases). The CDR3 loop is CASSSRLAPDTQYF. Written as DNA, the CDR3 is TGTGCCAGCAGCTCCCGGCTAGCCCCAGATACGCAGTATTTT. The complete variable domain, with remaining parts taken from reference TRBV7-2 and TRBJ2-3, reads GAGVSQSPSNKVTEKGKDVELRCDPISGHTALYWYRQSLGQGLEFLIYFQGNSAPDKSGLPSDRFSAERTGGSVSTLTIQRTQQEDSAVYLCASSSRLAPDTQYFGPGTRLTVL.